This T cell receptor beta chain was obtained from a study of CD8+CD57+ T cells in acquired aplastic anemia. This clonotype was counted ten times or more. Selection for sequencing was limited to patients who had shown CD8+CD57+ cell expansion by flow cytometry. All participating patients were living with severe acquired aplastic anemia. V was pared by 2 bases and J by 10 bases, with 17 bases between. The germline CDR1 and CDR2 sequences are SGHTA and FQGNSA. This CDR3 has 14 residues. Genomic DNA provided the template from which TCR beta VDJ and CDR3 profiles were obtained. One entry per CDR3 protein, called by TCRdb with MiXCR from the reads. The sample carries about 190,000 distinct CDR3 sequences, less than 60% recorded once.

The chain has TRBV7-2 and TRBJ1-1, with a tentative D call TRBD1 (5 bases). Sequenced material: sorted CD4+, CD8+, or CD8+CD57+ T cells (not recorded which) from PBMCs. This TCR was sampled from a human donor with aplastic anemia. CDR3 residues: CASSLRGRTVTAFF. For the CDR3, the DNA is TGTGCCAGCAGCTTACGGGGGAGGACGGTTACAGCTTTCTTT.